This T cell receptor beta chain is from a study of blood T cell repertoires in COVID-19. This clone was seen once. Germline V CDR1 and CDR2: LNHDA, SQIVND (reference sequence). The CDR3 contains 15 residues. Trimming took off 6 bases at V and 6 bases at J, with 18 bases between the two ends. The study recruited exposed participants who had met a COVID-19 case within 2 weeks before entry. The data were produced by immunoSEQ multiplex PCR, yet TCRdb's version contains in-frame clones alone and is incomplete. This sample has some 340,000 clones, with roughly 90% found just once. This sequence joins TRBV19 and TRBJ2-1; D gene uncertain. Sequencing input: PBMCs or T cells enriched from blood (not recorded which). The receptor was derived from a woman aged 25 to 39 who had been exposed to COVID-19. The CDR3: CASRSGLVFGNEQFF. The CDR3 DNA follows: TGTGCCAGTAGGTCAGGTTTAGTTTTTGGCAATGAGCAGTTCTTC.